This TCR beta chain was obtained from a study of monozygotic twins with inflammatory bowel disease. General study results and limits: The sharing of clonotypes with others was lower in IBD patients than in healthy twins, especially with disease activity.

Investigators pulled total RNA out of whole blood and did not sort T cells. From its re-call of the 5' RACE reads, TCRdb lists each CDR3 protein once, without DNA. The record lists about 150,000 distinct CDR3 sequences, of which the ten most abundant hold about 1.2%. Germline V lookup: CDR1 DFQATT, CDR2 SNEGSKA (reference sequence). This CDR3 has 15 residues. Note on this clonotype: The antigen is undetermined.

The chain couples TRBV20-1 to TRBJ1-3. The receptor's source is a human donor with ulcerative colitis or Crohn's disease, or a healthy co-twin of an affected twin (not recorded which). Specimen: blood. CDR3: CSARDLQLSGNTIYF.